One sample yielded the 22 T cell receptor beta chains listed below, sequenced in a study of cytomegalovirus exposure and HLA in healthy donors. The study ran its PCR with 60 Vbeta and 13 Jbeta primers. Measured with immunoSEQ multiplex PCR; TCRdb has only the in-frame clones, and not every one. The table includes roughly 100,000 clones, about 70% detected once. The specimen sequenced was PBMCs. The receptors originated from a man aged 25 to 40 in good health and CMV-seronegative.

This clone was seen more than once but under ten times. The chain is built from TRBV2 and TRBJ2-3, with D perhaps matching TRBD2 (5 bases). V dropped 6 bases and J dropped 10 bases, with 17 bases sitting between them. The CDR3 runs to 13 residues. CDR1 SNHLY and CDR2 FYNNEI come from the germline V gene. The CDR3 coding sequence is TGTGCCAGCAGCTCCACCCTCGGGGAGTCGCAGTATTTT. Translated, it gives CASSSTLGESQYF. The complete variable domain, with remaining parts taken from reference TRBV2 and TRBJ2-3, reads EPEVTQTPSHQVTQMGQEVILRCVPISNHLYFYWYRQILGQKVEFLVSFYNNEISEKSEIFDDQFSVERPDGSNFTLKIRSTKLEDSAMYFCASSSTLGESQYFGPGTRLTVL.

This chain uses TRBV14 with TRBJ1-2, with TRBD1 identical over 8 bases. Losses at the gene ends were 1 base for V and 4 bases for J; bases not matched to a gene: 14. Germline CDR1 and CDR2: SGHDN and FVKESK. The CDR3 is 18 amino acids. CDR3 sequence (DNA): TGTGCCAGCAGCCAAGCCTCTACAGGGGGACTTCGATTCTATGGCTACACCTTC. Protein: CASSQASTGGLRFYGYTF.

This clone counts as medium-sized. The V call is TRBV4-3, the J call TRBJ1-6; 9 bases fit TRBD1. Germline assignment: CDR1 LGHNA and CDR2 YSLEER. Germline trimming cut 6 bases from V and 7 bases from J; bases unmatched to any gene: 7. The CDR3 is 15 amino acids. CDR3 sequence reads: CASRATGGLNSPLHF. The CDR3 DNA follows: TGCGCCAGCAGAGCAACAGGGGGCCTAAATTCACCCCTCCACTTT.

This clone was seen more than once but under ten times. The rearrangement links TRBV4-3 to TRBJ2-2; 8 bases line up with TRBD1. CDR3 length: 17 amino acids. Germline V gene sequence: CDR1 LGHNA, CDR2 YSLEER. V lost 0 bases, J lost 4 bases, and 7 bases stayed unmatched. This chain's CDR3 is CASSQEWTGSGTGELFF. Written as DNA, the CDR3 is TGCGCCAGCAGCCAAGAGTGGACAGGGAGCGGCACCGGGGAGCTGTTTTTT.

V and J are TRBV5-1 and TRBJ1-2; 12 bases are shared with TRBD1. This CDR3 region has 17 residues. The J segment lost 7 bases and the V segment lost 4 bases, leaving 14 bases of the junction unmatched. Germline lookup yields CDR1 SGHRS and CDR2 YFSETQ. Here the CDR3 reads CASSALTGTGGFGGYTF. CDR3 coding DNA: TGCGCCAGCAGCGCGTTAACCGGGACAGGGGGCTTTGGTGGCTACACCTTC.

This clone was seen just once. This chain uses TRBV5-4 with TRBJ1-1; D gene unclear. Germline V CDR1 and CDR2: SGHNT, YYREEE (reference sequence). V gave up 0 bases and J gave up 1 base, with 13 bases separating them. The CDR3 runs 16 residues. CDR3 coding DNA: TGTGCCAGCAGCTTGGATAGAGCCATTCGGAACACTGAAGCTTTCTTT. Protein product: CASSLDRAIRNTEAFF.

The chain has TRBV6-5 and TRBJ1-4; 9 bases map to TRBD1. This CDR3 has 15 residues. Losses at the gene ends were 5 bases for V and 5 bases for J; bases not matched to a gene: 6. Germline V gene sequence: CDR1 MNHEY, CDR2 SVGAGI. Here the CDR3 reads CASSPGTGRNEKLFF. CDR3 coding DNA: TGTGCCAGCAGTCCCGGGACAGGGAGAAATGAAAAACTGTTTTTT.

V is TRBV6-6 and J is TRBJ2-7; D is perhaps TRBD2 (6 bases). The CDR3 has 11 residues. The V and J ends lost 2 bases and 7 bases respectively, with 6 bases between them. CDR1 MNHNY and CDR2 SVGAGI come from the germline V gene (reference sequence). CDR3 in amino acids: CASSYGGEQYF. DNA for the CDR3: TGTGCCAGCAGTTACGGGGGGGAGCAGTACTTC.

This clone occurred a few times. This chain joins TRBV6-6 and TRBJ1-2; no firm D call. The germline CDR1 and CDR2 sequences are MNHNY and SVGAGI (reference sequence). V gave up 0 bases and J gave up 7 bases, with 6 bases separating them. The CDR3 totals 12 residues. The CDR3 spells CASSYSGGGYTF. CDR3 coding DNA: TGTGCCAGCAGTTACTCTGGAGGTGGCTACACCTTC.

The V call is TRBV11-2, the J call TRBJ1-1; 7 positions agree with TRBD1. V lost 5 bases to trimming and J lost 5 bases; unmatched junction nucleotides: 8. CDR3 length: 14 residues. The V gene's germline CDR1 is SGHAT and CDR2 FQNNGV. The CDR3 is CASSETGLRTEAFF. The CDR3 bases are TGTGCCAGCAGCGAGACAGGGTTGCGGACTGAAGCTTTCTTT.

For this clone: The same CDR3 can be traced to other DNA sequences in this sample. V and J are TRBV5-1 and TRBJ1-1, with D possibly being TRBD1 (5 bases). CDR3 length equals 14 residues. Germline V gives CDR1 SGHRS, CDR2 YFSETQ. Trimming stripped 0 bases from V and 4 bases from J, with 10 bases between. For the CDR3, the DNA is TGCGCCAGCAGCTTGGGGGGCTTGGGCACTGAAGCTTTCTTT. It specifies CASSLGGLGTEAFF.

The chain couples TRBV4-3 to TRBJ2-2; no definite D call. CDR1 and CDR2 from the germline V gene are LGHNA and YSLEER. Trimming took off 0 bases at V and 6 bases at J, with 14 bases between the two ends. The CDR3 length is 16 residues. CDR3 coding DNA: TGCGCCAGCAGCCAAGAGTGGCGGTTGGCCGCCGGGGAGCTGTTTTTT. Protein: CASSQEWRLAAGELFF.

This rearrangement joins TRBV18 to TRBJ2-3; TRBD1 matches at 8 bases. Germline trimming cut 5 bases from V and 1 base from J; bases unmatched to any gene: 8. Germline V gene sequence: CDR1 KGHSH, CDR2 LQKENI. This CDR3 has 16 residues. CDR3 in amino acids: CASSGLQGGGTDTQYF. CDR3 in DNA: TGTGCCAGCTCAGGCTTACAGGGGGGCGGCACAGATACGCAGTATTTT. Based on the CDR3 plus reference TRBV18 and TRBJ2-3, the full variable domain is NAGVMQNPRHLVRRRGQEARLRCSPMKGHSHVYWYRQLPEEGLKFMVYLQKENIIDESGMPKERFSAEFPKEGPSILRIQQVVRGDSAAYFCASSGLQGGGTDTQYFGPGTRLTVL.

The J gene is TRBJ2-1, the V gene TRBV7-9, with D possibly TRBD2 on 5 matching bases. V lost 4 bases and J 7 bases, leaving 17 bases between the germline ends. Germline-derived CDR1 and CDR2 are SEHNR and FQNEAQ (reference sequence). The CDR3 runs 15 residues. In nucleotides, the CDR3 is TGTGCCAGCAGCTGGAGCGGAAGTACACGGAATGAGCAGTTCTTC. This codes for CASSWSGSTRNEQFF.

To note about this clone: Mismatch with germline at one junction end may stem from a read error. The V and J genes are TRBV4-2 and TRBJ2-7; 14 nucleotides align to TRBD2. The CDR3 runs to 17 residues. Germline V lookup: CDR1 LGHNA, CDR2 YNFKEQ. CDR3 bases: TGTGTCAGCAGCCATGCCCCGGGACTAGCGGGAGTGCCCGAGCAGTACTTC. This codes for CVSSHAPGLAGVPEQYF.

This clone was observed a handful of times. The rearrangement joins TRBV7-8 to TRBJ2-5, with 10 bases that match TRBD2. The CDR3 length is 14 residues. The V gene's germline CDR1 is SGHVS and CDR2 FQNEAQ. Trimming at V came to 6 bases and at J to 5 bases, leaving 6 bases not matched to a gene. CDR3 sequence (DNA): TGTGCCAGCAGAGGGACTAGCGCACGGGAGACCCAGTACTTC. Its protein product is CASRGTSARETQYF.

CDR3 sequence reads: CASSLIGTDHDEQFF. CDR3 coding DNA: TGTGCCAGCAGCTTAATTGGGACAGATCACGATGAGCAGTTCTTC. The chain uses TRBV7-9 and TRBJ2-1, with 7 positions matching TRBD1. Germline V lookup: CDR1 SEHNR, CDR2 FQNEAQ (reference sequence). There are 15 residues in the CDR3. The V and J ends lost 2 bases and 8 bases, in that order; junction bases with no gene match: 9.

The chain recombines TRBV20-1 with TRBJ2-5; D perhaps matches TRBD1 (6 bases). CDR3 size: 11 residues. Deletions cut 5 bases from V and 6 bases from J, with 10 bases between. Germline V gene data show CDR1 as DFQATT and CDR2 as SNEGSKA (reference sequence). The DNA for the CDR3 is TGCAGTGCTCACAGGGAAAAGACCCAGTACTTC. As protein: CSAHREKTQYF.

This chain uses TRBV6-1 with TRBJ1-1, with D possibly matching TRBD1 (5 bases). This CDR3 spans 14 amino acids. With 3 bases removed from V and 5 bases from J, the gap between germline ends came to 13 bases. In germline, CDR1 is MNHNS, CDR2 SASEGT. The CDR3 DNA reads TGTGCCAGCAGTGATATGGGGCTGGGTACTGAAGCTTTCTTT. Its translation is CASSDMGLGTEAFF.

The V call is TRBV6-1, the J call TRBJ1-5; D may be TRBD1 (5 bases). V shed 4 bases and J shed 2 bases, with 15 bases lying between them. CDR1 is MNHNS and CDR2 is SASEGT in the germline V gene. The CDR3 is made up of 16 amino acids. In DNA form, the CDR3 reads TGTGCCAGCAGTGCCTACCAGGGCGGAGGCAATCAGCCCCAGCATTTT. Its translation: CASSAYQGGGNQPQHF.

V gene TRBV14 combines with J gene TRBJ2-1; D is perhaps TRBD2 (6 bases). Per germline, CDR1 SGHDN and CDR2 FVKESK. The CDR3 spans 17 residues. Between the trimmed V and J ends, which lost 6 bases and 2 bases, there was a span of 20 bases. The CDR3 region is CASSLSPGGGAYNEQFF. Written as DNA, the CDR3 is TGTGCCAGCAGTCTTTCCCCCGGAGGAGGGGCCTACAATGAGCAGTTCTTC.

The chain joins TRBV28 to TRBJ1-4; D ambiguous. CDR1 is MDHEN, CDR2 SYDVKM, per germline. The CDR3 spans 12 residues. The V gene lost 5 bases and the J gene lost 6 bases, with 7 bases spanning the gap. Here the CDR3 DNA reads TGTGCCAGCAGTCCTACGGATGAAAAACTGTTTTTT. This encodes CASSPTDEKLFF.